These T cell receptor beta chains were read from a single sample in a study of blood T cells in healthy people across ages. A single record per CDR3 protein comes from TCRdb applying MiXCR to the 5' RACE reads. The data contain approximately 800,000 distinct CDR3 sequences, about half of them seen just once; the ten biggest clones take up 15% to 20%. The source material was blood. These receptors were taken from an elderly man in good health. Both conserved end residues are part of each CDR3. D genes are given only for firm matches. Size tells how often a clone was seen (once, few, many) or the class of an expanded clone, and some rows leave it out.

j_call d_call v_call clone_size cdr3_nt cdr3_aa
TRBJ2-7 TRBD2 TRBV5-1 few TGCGCCAGCAGCTTCGAGCGGGGCTACGAGCAGTACTTC CASSFERGYEQYF
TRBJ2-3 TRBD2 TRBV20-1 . TGCAGTGCTAGAGATCCCGCGGGAGGCCTCACAGATACGCAGTATTTT CSARDPAGGLTDTQYF
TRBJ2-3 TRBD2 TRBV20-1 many TGCAGTGCTCAATCCCTAGCGGGACTCACAGATACGCAGTATTTT CSAQSLAGLTDTQYF
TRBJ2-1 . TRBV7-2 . TGTGCCAGCAGCGTAAACGGACAGTACAATGAGCAGTTCTTC CASSVNGQYNEQFF
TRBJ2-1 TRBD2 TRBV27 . TGTGCCAGCAGAAGTCCGGGACTAGCGGGAGGGCTGGCTGAGCAGTTCTTC CASRSPGLAGGLAEQFF
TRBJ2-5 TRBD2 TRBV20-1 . TGCAGTGCTAGAGATGTCCTAGCGGGAGGATCGGAGGTGGAGACCCAGTACTTC CSARDVLAGGSEVETQYF
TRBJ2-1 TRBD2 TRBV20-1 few TGCAGTGCTAGGACTAGCGCCAACAATGAGCAGTTCTTC CSARTSANNEQFF
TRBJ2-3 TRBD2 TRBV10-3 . TGTGCCATCAGTGAGTCGGCTAGCGGACCTAGCACAGATACGCAGTATTTT CAISESASGPSTDTQYF
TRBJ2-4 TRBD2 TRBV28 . TGTGCCAGCAGTGCCCGGGGAGGGCAATATAGGAACATTCAGTACTTC CASSARGGQYRNIQYF
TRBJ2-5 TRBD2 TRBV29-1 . TGCAGCGCCCGGACTAGCGGGAGTACTGAGCAGTACTTC CSARTSGSTEQYF
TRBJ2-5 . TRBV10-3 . TGTGCCATCAGTGCCGAAAAAGAGACCCAGTACTTC CAISAEKETQYF
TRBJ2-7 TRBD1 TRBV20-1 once TGCAGTGCTGAAACGGGACAGGACTACGAGCAGTACTTC CSAETGQDYEQYF
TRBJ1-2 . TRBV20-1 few TGCAGTGCCCAATCTTACCGGGACACTATTTTCAGTGGCTACACCTTC CSAQSYRDTIFSGYTF
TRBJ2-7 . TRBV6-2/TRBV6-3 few TGTGCCAGCAGTTACAGGGTCCCCTCCGAGCAGTACTTC CASSYRVPSEQYF
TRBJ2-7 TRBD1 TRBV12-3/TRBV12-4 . TGTGCCAGCAGTTTAAGGGACAGGGGCCACGGGCAGTACTTC CASSLRDRGHGQYF
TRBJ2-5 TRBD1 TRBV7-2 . TGTGCCAGCAGACGTCTACAGGGGGATGAGCAGTACTTC CASRRLQGDEQYF
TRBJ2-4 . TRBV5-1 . TGCGCCAGCAGCTTGTCGGAGGGGCTAGCCAAAAACATTCAGTACTTC CASSLSEGLAKNIQYF